These 18 T cell receptor beta chains came from one sample sequenced in a study of T cell responses to AZD1222 COVID-19 vaccine (dated by TCRdb to about 2021). The library was built by means of the immunoSEQ multiplex PCR assay. What TCRdb holds here is the immuneACCESS table cut down to in-frame rearrangements. Part of the clones is not present; checked against another copy, under half of the missing clones reflect an unresolved V gene, and the others are unexplained. A total of tens of thousands of clones appear in this sample, around 85% of them only once. The ten largest make up roughly 25% of the sample. Per the publication, the time point label means: about 28 days (+/-7) after the second vaccine dose. This material consisted of peripheral blood, taken 28 days after the second AZD1222 dose. The receptors were gathered from an adult who received the AZD1222 COVID-19 vaccine.

The V and J genes are TRBV19 and TRBJ2-2; D may correspond to TRBD1 or TRBD2 (6 bases each). Germline V gives CDR1 LNHDA, CDR2 SQIVND (reference sequence). Trimming cost V 2 bases and J 6 bases, with 19 bases left between them. This CDR3 is 17 amino acids long. The CDR3 DNA reads as TGTGCCAGTAGTATATTCGGTGGAGGGGGACGAGCCGGGGAGCTGTTTTTT. Residues: CASSIFGGGGRAGELFF.

V is TRBV21-1 and J is TRBJ1-5; TRBD1 is the table's D call, not checked against the DNA. TRBV21-1 is shown as a pseudogene. The CDR3 spans 15 residues. The CDR3, as DNA: TGTGCCAGCAGCAACCTCCGACAGGGTGGTCAGCCCCAGCATTTT. Residues: CASSNLRQGGQPQHF.

This chain links TRBV28 with TRBJ1-5, with 9 bases identical to TRBD1. After removal of 8 bases from V and 4 bases from J, the junction contained 6 bases not matched to a gene. There are 14 residues in the CDR3. Germline V CDR1 and CDR2: MDHEN, SYDVKM. CDR3 protein: CASGPTGGNQPQHF. CDR3 nucleotide sequence: TGTGCCAGCGGACCGACAGGGGGGAATCAGCCCCAGCATTTT.

V is TRBV7-2 and J is TRBJ1-5; no reliable D call. This CDR3 is 16 amino acids long. Germline V gene lookup returns CDR1 SGHTA and CDR2 FQGNSA. Trimming took 0 bases from V and 0 from J, leaving 9 bases between them. The DNA for the CDR3 is TGTGCCAGCAGCTTAGCGCCCAGAGGTAGCAATCAGCCCCAGCATTTT. Protein product: CASSLAPRGSNQPQHF. The full variable domain, with the rest looked up from reference TRBV7-2 and TRBJ1-5, is GAGVSQSPSNKVTEKGKDVELRCDPISGHTALYWYRQSLGQGLEFLIYFQGNSAPDKSGLPSDRFSAERTGGSVSTLTIQRTQQEDSAVYLCASSLAPRGSNQPQHFGDGTRLSIL.

The gene calls are TRBV2 and TRBJ2-3; 9 bases map to TRBD1. V lost 8 bases to trimming and J lost 1 base; unmatched junction nucleotides: 1. This CDR3 is 13 amino acids long. Germline V gene lookup returns CDR1 SNHLY and CDR2 FYNNEI. The CDR3 is CASWTGGTDTQYF. The CDR3 DNA sequence: TGTGCCAGCTGGACAGGGGGCACAGATACGCAGTATTTT.

The chain recombines TRBV7-3 with TRBJ2-3, with D possibly matching TRBD2 (5 bases). In germline, CDR1 is SGHTA, CDR2 FQGTGA. V shed 2 bases and J shed 6 bases, with 18 bases lying between them. The CDR3 length is 16 residues. The CDR3 sequence is CASSLAPGSPLDTQYF. The CDR3, as DNA: TGTGCCAGCAGCTTAGCTCCGGGATCACCGCTGGATACGCAGTATTTT.

This chain connects TRBV18 to TRBJ2-2; D is perhaps TRBD2 (5 bases). The CDR3 loop spans 16 amino acids. Germline V gene data show CDR1 as KGHSH and CDR2 as LQKENI. V lost 1 base to trimming and J lost 0 bases, with 9 bases between them. CDR3 residues: CASSPRASSNTGELFF. CDR3 bases: TGTGCCAGCTCACCACGGGCTAGCTCGAACACCGGGGAGCTGTTTTTT.

This chain uses TRBV6-2 or TRBV6-3 with TRBJ2-7; TRBD2 agrees at 13 bases. Per germline, CDR1 MNHEY and CDR2 SVGEGT. The CDR3 totals 15 residues. After removal of 5 bases from V and 6 bases from J, the junction contained 7 bases not matched to a gene. This chain's CDR3 is CASSQTSGRAFEQYF. The CDR3 DNA reads TGTGCCAGCAGTCAAACTAGCGGGAGGGCCTTCGAGCAGTACTTC.

This sequence joins TRBV28 and TRBJ2-7; D unclear. The V gene lost 2 bases and the J gene lost 3 bases, with 11 bases spanning the gap. In germline, CDR1 is MDHEN, CDR2 SYDVKM. CDR3 size: 14 residues. CDR3 coding DNA: TGTGCCAGCAGTTTAGTAGGATCTCTCTACGAGCAGTACTTC. Its protein product is CASSLVGSLYEQYF.

This clone has a single count. The chain links TRBV19 to TRBJ2-4, with D unresolved. V lost 3 bases, J lost 5 bases, and 11 bases lay in between. CDR1 is LNHDA and CDR2 is SQIVND in the germline V gene (reference sequence). This CDR3 has 14 amino acids. The CDR3 here is CASSILGSQNIQYF. The DNA for the CDR3 is TGTGCCAGTAGTATTCTGGGGTCCCAAAACATTCAGTACTTC.

This sequence joins TRBV7-3 and TRBJ2-7, with D hard to call. This CDR3 is built from 13 residues. Germline values: CDR1 SGHTA, CDR2 FQGTGA. Trimming took 0 bases from V and 3 from J, leaving 6 bases between them. The DNA of the CDR3 is TGTGCCAGCAGCTTAACTACCGGCTACGAGCAGTACTTC. Translating gives CASSLTTGYEQYF.

This clone has just a few counts. The rearrangement uses TRBV7-6 and TRBJ1-4; maybe TRBD1 (6 bases). The CDR3 length is 15 residues. V lost 3 bases and J lost 5, with 13 bases in between. Germline loops: CDR1 SGHVS, CDR2 FNYEAQ. As DNA, the CDR3 is TGTGCCAGCAGCTTCGAGACAGGACTAAATGAAAAACTGTTTTTT. Translated: CASSFETGLNEKLFF.

The V and J genes are TRBV19 and TRBJ2-3; D may correspond to TRBD1 or TRBD2 (5 bases each). V gave up 3 bases and J gave up 2 bases, with 6 bases separating them. Germline-derived CDR1 and CDR2 are LNHDA and SQIVND (reference sequence). CDR3 length: 13 amino acids. This CDR3 reads CASSMGDTDTQYF. In nucleotides, the CDR3 is TGTGCCAGTAGTATGGGGGACACAGATACGCAGTATTTT.

This clone was detected a few times. This sequence joins TRBV27 and TRBJ1-3; 9 bases line up with TRBD1. Germline CDR1 MNHEY, CDR2 SMNVEV (reference sequence). The V gene end was trimmed by 6 bases and the J gene end by 2 bases; junction bases not matched to a gene: 5. The CDR3 is 15 residues long. As DNA, the CDR3 is TGTGCCAGCAGCCCCGGGACAGGGACTGGAAACACCATATATTTT. This gives the protein CASSPGTGTGNTIYF.

CDR3 loop: CASSWGSGQGAQKLFF. The CDR3 nucleotides read TGCGCCAGCAGCTGGGGCTCGGGGCAGGGTGCCCAAAAACTGTTTTTT. The chain carries TRBV5-1 and TRBJ1-4, with D perhaps TRBD1 (5 bases). The germline V gene encodes CDR1 SGHRS and CDR2 YFSETQ. This CDR3 has 16 residues. V dropped 3 bases and J dropped 9 bases, with 21 bases sitting between them.

CDR3 sequence (DNA): TGTGCCAGTAGCAATAAAAGGGGCGGGGAGCTGTTTTTT. The encoded protein is CASSNKRGGELFF. The rearrangement uses TRBV19 and TRBJ2-2, with a weak D call TRBD1 (5 bases). Per germline, CDR1 LNHDA and CDR2 SQIVND (reference sequence). Between the trimmed V and J ends, which lost 6 bases and 7 bases, there was a span of 12 bases. This CDR3 is built from 13 residues.

This chain connects TRBV18 to TRBJ1-2, with D perhaps matching TRBD1 (5 bases). This CDR3 spans 15 amino acids. Germline loops: CDR1 KGHSH, CDR2 LQKENI. The germline V and J ends were trimmed by 2 bases and 0 bases, with 10 bases remaining between them. The CDR3 sequence is CASSPAGAANYGYTF. The DNA of the CDR3 is TGTGCCAGCTCACCAGCTGGGGCAGCTAACTATGGCTACACCTTC.

The chain recombines TRBV19 with TRBJ2-2; 7 bases line up with TRBD2. Looked up from germline, CDR1 is LNHDA and CDR2 is SQIVND (reference sequence). Trimming at V came to 8 bases and at J to 8 bases, leaving 14 bases not matched to a gene. The CDR3 is made up of 15 amino acids. The CDR3 region is CASSQTSLRSGELFF. In DNA, the CDR3 is TGTGCCAGTTCTCAGACTAGCTTGAGGTCAGGGGAGCTGTTTTTT.